This is a list of T cell receptor beta chains from one sample in a study of OX40 agonist ivuxolimab in advanced cancers. Some clones are missing from TCRdb's copy, which holds only in-frame ones; the method was immunoSEQ multiplex PCR. The table has some 14,000 clones, roughly three quarters seen once; the top ten hold approximately 15%. The sample consisted of CD4+ or CD8+ T cells sorted from blood, taken in a trial of the OX40 agonist ivuxolimab. Receptors were obtained from an adult with an advanced solid tumor such as melanoma, head and neck, liver or kidney cancer. CDR3s include the opening cysteine and the closing phenylalanine or tryptophan. D genes are given only for firm matches. Rows give clone size only sometimes, using once, few, many, or a class for an expanded clone.

>NA|TRBJ2-5|TRBV15|NA
TGTGCCACCAGCAGAGAAGGTAGCGGCCCCAGGGAGACCCAGTACTTC
CATSREGSGPRETQYF
>NA|TRBJ1-2|TRBV30|TRBD1
TGTGCCTGGGGGTCGACAGGGGACGGCTACACCTTC
CAWGSTGDGYTF
>few|TRBJ1-2|TRBV6-1|NA
TGTGCCAGCAGTGAAGCATGGACTTCATTCTATGGCTACACCTTC
CASSEAWTSFYGYTF
>NA|TRBJ1-4|TRBV27|NA
TGTGCCAGCACTACACGGTGGAGGGACGAAAAACTGTTTTTT
CASTTRWRDEKLFF
>NA|TRBJ2-2|TRBV18|NA
TGTGCCAGCTCACCAACGGGACTGGGGAACACCGGGGAGCTGTTTTTT
CASSPTGLGNTGELFF
>NA|TRBJ1-4|TRBV11-2|NA
TGTGCCAGCAGCGCCTATAATGAAAAACTGTTTTTT
CASSAYNEKLFF
>NA|TRBJ2-5|TRBV15|NA
TGTGCCACCAGCCATGGGGGCGGGGCGGAGACCCAGTACTTC
CATSHGGGAETQYF
>NA|TRBJ2-7|TRBV21-1|NA
TGTGCCAGCAGCGAACCCCGCAGGGAAGGGTACTTC
CASSEPRREGYF
>once|TRBJ2-6|TRBV27|NA
TGTGCCAGCAGCCCCACAGCCGCAGGGGCCAACGTCCTGACTTTC
CASSPTAAGANVLTF
>NA|TRBJ2-2|TRBV19|TRBD2
TGTGCCAGTAGTATAGGGGTAGCGGGGGTTCAGGAACCTACCGGGGAGCTGTTTTTT
CASSIGVAGVQEPTGELFF
>NA|TRBJ2-7|TRBV30|NA
TGTGCCTGGAGGGCGGGGATATACGAGCAGTACTTC
CAWRAGIYEQYF
>NA|TRBJ2-2|TRBV6-5|TRBD2
TGTGCCAGCGTAGGCCTAGCGGGGGCCGGGGAGCTGTTTTTT
CASVGLAGAGELFF
>NA|TRBJ2-1|TRBV4-2|TRBD1
TGTGCCAGCAGCCAAGTCTTCCAGGGGGACTACAATGAGCAGTTCTTC
CASSQVFQGDYNEQFF
>NA|TRBJ1-2|TRBV7-9|TRBD1
TGTGCCAGCAGCCGGGCCCAGGGGGACTATGGCTACACCTTC
CASSRAQGDYGYTF
>NA|TRBJ1-3|TRBV29-1|NA
TGCAGCGTCGCAGGGGACTTAGCTGGAAACACCATATATTTT
CSVAGDLAGNTIYF
>NA|TRBJ1-3|TRBV27|TRBD1
TGTGCCAGCAGTGTGAGGCAGGGGGACGGAAACACCATATATTTT
CASSVRQGDGNTIYF
>NA|TRBJ2-1|TRBV25-1|NA
TGTGCCAGCAGTGACGGGGGCCCCCAGTTCTTC
CASSDGGPQFF
>NA|TRBJ2-1|TRBV2|TRBD2
TGTGCCAGCAGCCTAGCGGGGGGTTACGATGAGCAGTTCTTC
CASSLAGGYDEQFF
>medium-sized|TRBJ2-5|TRBV6-6|NA
TGTGCCAGCAAAAGGGAGACCCAGTACTTC
CASKRETQYF
>NA|TRBJ1-2|TRBV4-2|NA
TGTGCCAGCAGCTTGGCCGCGGGGGCCCATGGCTACACCTTC
CASSLAAGAHGYTF
>NA|TRBJ1-6|TRBV21-1|NA
TGTGCCAGCAGCACCCAAGAGGGTCCCTCCTATAATTCACCCCTCCACTTT
CASSTQEGPSYNSPLHF
>NA|TRBJ2-7|TRBV19|TRBD1
TGTGCCAGTAGCGACAGGGGTCCGTCCTACGAGCAGTACTTC
CASSDRGPSYEQYF
>medium-sized|TRBJ2-7|TRBV5-6|NA
TGTGCCAGCAGCTTAACCGGTGCCGAGTACTTC
CASSLTGAEYF
>NA|TRBJ2-1|TRBV4-3|NA
TGCGCCAGCAGCCAAGCTTCCGGCTCTTACAATGAGCAGTTCTTC
CASSQASGSYNEQFF
>once|TRBJ2-2|TRBV25-1|NA
TGTGCCAGCAGCGGCCGGGACTCCTTCCCCGGGGAGCTGTTTTTT
CASSGRDSFPGELFF